This T cell receptor beta chain was identified during a study of cytomegalovirus exposure and HLA in healthy donors. Points from the study as a whole: Investigators reported approximately 150 TCR beta chains as tied to cytomegalovirus. The tendency of first-cohort TCR clusters to co-occur in the 90 to 150 validation repertoires emerged from a later analysis.

Some clones are missing from TCRdb's copy, which holds only in-frame ones; the method was immunoSEQ multiplex PCR. This sample carries under 85,000 clones, about 91% of them seen once, and the ten largest clones take over 4%. Concerning this clone: Its antigen remains unidentified.

Sequenced sample: PBMCs. This sequence originates from a man younger than 30 in good health and CMV-seropositive.

This CDR3 reads CASGRERTDTQYF. The DNA of the CDR3 is TGTGCCAGCGGGAGAGAGAGAACAGATACGCAGTATTTT. This rearrangement joins TRBV6-4 to TRBJ2-3, with TRBD2 as a possible D gene (5 bases). V was pared by 8 bases and J by 3 bases, with 12 bases between. This CDR3 region has 13 residues. The germline CDR1 and CDR2 sequences are MRHNA and SNTAGT.